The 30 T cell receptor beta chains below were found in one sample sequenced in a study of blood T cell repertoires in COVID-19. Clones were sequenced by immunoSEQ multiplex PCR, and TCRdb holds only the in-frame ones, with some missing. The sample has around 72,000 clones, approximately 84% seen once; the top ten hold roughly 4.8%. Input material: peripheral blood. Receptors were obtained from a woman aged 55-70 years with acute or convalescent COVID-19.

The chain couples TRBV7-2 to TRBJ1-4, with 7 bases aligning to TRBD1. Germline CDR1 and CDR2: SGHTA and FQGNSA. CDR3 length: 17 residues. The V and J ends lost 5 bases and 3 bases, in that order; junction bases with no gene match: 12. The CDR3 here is CASSRTTGVYANEKLFF. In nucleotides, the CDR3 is TGTGCCAGCAGCCGTACTACAGGGGTTTACGCTAATGAAAAACTGTTTTTT. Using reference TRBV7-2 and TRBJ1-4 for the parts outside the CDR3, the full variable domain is GAGVSQSPSNKVTEKGKDVELRCDPISGHTALYWYRQSLGQGLEFLIYFQGNSAPDKSGLPSDRFSAERTGGSVSTLTIQRTQQEDSAVYLCASSRTTGVYANEKLFFGSGTQLSVL.

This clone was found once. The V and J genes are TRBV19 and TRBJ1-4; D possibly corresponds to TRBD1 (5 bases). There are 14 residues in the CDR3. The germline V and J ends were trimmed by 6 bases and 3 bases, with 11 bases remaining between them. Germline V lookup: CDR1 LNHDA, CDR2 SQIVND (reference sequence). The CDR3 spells CASRQGPSNEKLFF. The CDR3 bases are TGTGCCAGTAGGCAGGGCCCCTCTAATGAAAAACTGTTTTTT. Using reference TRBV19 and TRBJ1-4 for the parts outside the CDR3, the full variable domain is DGGITQSPKYLFRKEGQNVTLSCEQNLNHDAMYWYRQDPGQGLRLIYYSQIVNDFQKGDIAEGYSVSREKKESFPLTVTSAQKNPTAFYLCASRQGPSNEKLFFGSGTQLSVL.

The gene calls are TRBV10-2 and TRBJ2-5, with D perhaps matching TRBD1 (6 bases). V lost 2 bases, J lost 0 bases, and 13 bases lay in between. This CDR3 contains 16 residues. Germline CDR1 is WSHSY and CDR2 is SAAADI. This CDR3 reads CASSEPTTGHQETQYF. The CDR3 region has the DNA TGCGCCAGCAGTGAGCCCACGACAGGACACCAAGAGACCCAGTACTTC.

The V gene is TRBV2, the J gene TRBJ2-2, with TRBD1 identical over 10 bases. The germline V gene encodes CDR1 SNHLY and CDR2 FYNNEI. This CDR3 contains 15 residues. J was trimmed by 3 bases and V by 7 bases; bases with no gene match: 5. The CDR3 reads CASTSGQGYTGELFF. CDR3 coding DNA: TGTGCCAGCACTTCGGGACAGGGGTACACCGGGGAGCTGTTTTTT.

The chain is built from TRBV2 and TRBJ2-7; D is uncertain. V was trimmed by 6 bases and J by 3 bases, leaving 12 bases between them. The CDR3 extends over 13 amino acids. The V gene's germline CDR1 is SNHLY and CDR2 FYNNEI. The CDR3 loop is CASSQTGFYEQYF. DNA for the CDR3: TGTGCCAGCAGCCAGACTGGTTTCTACGAGCAGTACTTC.

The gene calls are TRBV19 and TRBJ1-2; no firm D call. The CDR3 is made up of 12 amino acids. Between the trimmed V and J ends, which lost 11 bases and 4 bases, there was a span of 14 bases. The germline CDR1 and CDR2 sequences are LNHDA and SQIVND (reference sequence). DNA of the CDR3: TGTGCCGGCCTCCGGGAACCCTATGGCTACACCTTC. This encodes CAGLREPYGYTF.

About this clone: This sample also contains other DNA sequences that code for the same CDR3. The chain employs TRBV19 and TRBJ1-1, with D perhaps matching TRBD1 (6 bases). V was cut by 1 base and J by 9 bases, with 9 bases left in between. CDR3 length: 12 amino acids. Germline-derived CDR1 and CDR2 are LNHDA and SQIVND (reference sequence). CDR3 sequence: CASSIGTAKAFF. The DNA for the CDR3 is TGTGCCAGTAGTATAGGGACAGCCAAAGCTTTCTTT.

The CDR3 DNA is TGTGCCAGCGGCGAGCGGGGGGGCAACACCGGGGAGCTGTTTTTT. Translating it yields CASGERGGNTGELFF. The genes are TRBV27 and TRBJ2-2; 10 bases map to TRBD2. Trimming at V came to 8 bases and at J to 2 bases, leaving 5 bases not matched to a gene. The CDR3 loop spans 15 amino acids. Looked up from germline, CDR1 is MNHEY and CDR2 is SMNVEV (reference sequence).

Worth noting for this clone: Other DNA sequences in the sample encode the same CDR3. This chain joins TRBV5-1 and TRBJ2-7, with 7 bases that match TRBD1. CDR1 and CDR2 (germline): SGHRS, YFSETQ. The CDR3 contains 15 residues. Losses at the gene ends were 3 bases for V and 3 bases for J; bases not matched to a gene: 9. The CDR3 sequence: CASSSKTGQGYEQYF. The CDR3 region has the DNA TGCGCCAGCAGCTCTAAGACAGGGCAAGGCTACGAGCAGTACTTC. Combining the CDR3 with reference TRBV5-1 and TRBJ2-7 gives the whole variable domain KAGVTQTPRYLIKTRGQQVTLSCSPISGHRSVSWYQQTPGQGLQFLFEYFSETQRNKGNFPGRFSGRQFSNSRSEMNVSTLELGDSALYLCASSSKTGQGYEQYFGPGTRLTVT.

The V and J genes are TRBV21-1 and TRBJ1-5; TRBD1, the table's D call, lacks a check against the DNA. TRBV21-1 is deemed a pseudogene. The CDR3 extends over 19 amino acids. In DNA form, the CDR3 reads TGTGCCAGCAGCAAAGTTGTTGCCGCCACATCCGTTAGCAATCAGCCCCAGCATTTT. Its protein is CASSKVVAATSVSNQPQHF.

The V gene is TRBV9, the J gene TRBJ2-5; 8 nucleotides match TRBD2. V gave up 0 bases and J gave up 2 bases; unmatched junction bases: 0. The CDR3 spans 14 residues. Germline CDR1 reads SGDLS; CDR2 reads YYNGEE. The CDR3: CASSVAGGQETQYF. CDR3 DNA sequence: TGTGCCAGCAGCGTAGCGGGGGGGCAAGAGACCCAGTACTTC.

This CDR3 is CASSLGTGRNQPQHF. CDR3 sequence (DNA): TGTGCCAGCAGCTTAGGGACAGGGAGAAATCAGCCCCAGCATTTT. The chain is built from TRBV5-5 and TRBJ1-5; 9 bases are a match to TRBD1. The length of the CDR3 is 15 residues. Germline V lookup: CDR1 SGHKS, CDR2 YYEKEE (reference sequence). The trim removed 2 bases at V and 4 bases at J, leaving 4 bases unmatched.

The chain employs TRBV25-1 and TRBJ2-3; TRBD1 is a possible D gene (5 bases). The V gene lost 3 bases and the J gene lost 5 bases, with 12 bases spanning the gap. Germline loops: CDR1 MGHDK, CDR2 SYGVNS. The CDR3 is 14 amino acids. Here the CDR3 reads CASSDSQVLDTQYF. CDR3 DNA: TGTGCCAGCAGTGATTCACAGGTTTTAGATACGCAGTATTTT. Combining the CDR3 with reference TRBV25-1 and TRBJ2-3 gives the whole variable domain EADIYQTPRYLVIGTGKKITLECSQTMGHDKMYWYQQDPGMELHLIHYSYGVNSTEKGDLSSESTVSRIRTEHFPLTLESARPSHTSQYLCASSDSQVLDTQYFGPGTRLTVL.

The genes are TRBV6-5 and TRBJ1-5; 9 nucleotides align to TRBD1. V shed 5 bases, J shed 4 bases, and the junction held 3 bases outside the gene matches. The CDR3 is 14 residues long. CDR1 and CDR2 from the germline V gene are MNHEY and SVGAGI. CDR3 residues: CASSKQGANQPQHF. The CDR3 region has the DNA TGTGCCAGCAGTAAACAGGGGGCTAATCAGCCCCAGCATTTT.

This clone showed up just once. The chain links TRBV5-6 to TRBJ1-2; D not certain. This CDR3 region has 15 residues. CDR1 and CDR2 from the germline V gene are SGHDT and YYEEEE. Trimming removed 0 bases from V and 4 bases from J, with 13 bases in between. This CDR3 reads CASSLDGVPLYGYTF. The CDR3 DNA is TGTGCCAGCAGCTTGGACGGGGTCCCCCTCTATGGCTACACCTTC.

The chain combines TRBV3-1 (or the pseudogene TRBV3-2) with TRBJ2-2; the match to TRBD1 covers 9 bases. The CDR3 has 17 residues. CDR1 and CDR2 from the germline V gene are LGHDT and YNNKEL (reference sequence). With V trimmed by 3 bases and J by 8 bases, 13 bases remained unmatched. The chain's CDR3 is CASSHRAIQGARGELFF. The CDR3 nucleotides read TGTGCCAGCAGCCATCGCGCCATACAGGGGGCTCGTGGGGAGCTGTTTTTT.

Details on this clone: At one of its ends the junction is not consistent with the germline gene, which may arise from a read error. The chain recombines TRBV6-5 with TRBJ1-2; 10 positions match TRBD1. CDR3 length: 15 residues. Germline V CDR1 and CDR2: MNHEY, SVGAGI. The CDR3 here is CASSQPGQGSLKGAF. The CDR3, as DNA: TGTGCCAGCAGTCAACCGGGACAGGGGTCCCTCAAGGGCGCCTTC.

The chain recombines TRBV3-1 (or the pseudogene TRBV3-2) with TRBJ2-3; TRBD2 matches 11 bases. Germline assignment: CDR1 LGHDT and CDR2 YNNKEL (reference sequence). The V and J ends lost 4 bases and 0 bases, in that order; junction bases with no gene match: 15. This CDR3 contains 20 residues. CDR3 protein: CASSPWTGLAGGKSTDTQYF. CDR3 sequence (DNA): TGTGCCAGCAGCCCGTGGACAGGGCTAGCGGGGGGAAAAAGCACAGATACGCAGTATTTT.

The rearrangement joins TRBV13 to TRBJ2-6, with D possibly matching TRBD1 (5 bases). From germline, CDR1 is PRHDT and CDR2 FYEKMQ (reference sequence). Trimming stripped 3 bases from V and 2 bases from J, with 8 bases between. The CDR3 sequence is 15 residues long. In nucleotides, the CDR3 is TGTGCCAGCAGCTTGGACACCCCTGGGGCCAACGTCCTGACTTTC. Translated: CASSLDTPGANVLTF.

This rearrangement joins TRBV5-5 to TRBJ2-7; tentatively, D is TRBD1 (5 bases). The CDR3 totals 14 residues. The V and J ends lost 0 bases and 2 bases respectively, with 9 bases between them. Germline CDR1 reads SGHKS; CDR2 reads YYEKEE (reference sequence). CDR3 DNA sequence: TGTGCCAGCAGCTTGGAAGGGGCGCCCTACGAGCAGTACTTC. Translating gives CASSLEGAPYEQYF.

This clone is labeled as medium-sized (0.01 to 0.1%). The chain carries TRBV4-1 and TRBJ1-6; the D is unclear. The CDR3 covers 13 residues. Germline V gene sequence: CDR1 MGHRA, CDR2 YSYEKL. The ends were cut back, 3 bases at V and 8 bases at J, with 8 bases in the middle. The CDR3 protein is CASSHQPDSPLHF. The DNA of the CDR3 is TGCGCCAGCAGCCACCAACCAGATTCACCCCTCCACTTT.

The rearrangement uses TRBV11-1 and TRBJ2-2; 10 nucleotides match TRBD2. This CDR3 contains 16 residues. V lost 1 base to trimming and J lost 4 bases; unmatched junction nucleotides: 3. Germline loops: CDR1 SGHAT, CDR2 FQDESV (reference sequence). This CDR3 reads CASSLGLAGVTGELFF. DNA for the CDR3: TGTGCCAGCAGCTTAGGGCTAGCGGGGGTCACCGGGGAGCTGTTTTTT.

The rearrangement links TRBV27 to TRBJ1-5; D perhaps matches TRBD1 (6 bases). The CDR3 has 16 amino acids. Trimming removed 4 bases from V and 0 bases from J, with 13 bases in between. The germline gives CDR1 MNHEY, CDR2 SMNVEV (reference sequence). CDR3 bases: TGTGCCAGCAGTTCGACAGGACAATATAGCAATCAGCCCCAGCATTTT. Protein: CASSSTGQYSNQPQHF.

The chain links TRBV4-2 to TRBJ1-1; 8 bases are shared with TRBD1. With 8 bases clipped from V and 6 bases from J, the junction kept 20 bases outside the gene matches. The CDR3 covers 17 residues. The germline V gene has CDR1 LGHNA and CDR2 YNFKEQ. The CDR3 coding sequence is TGTGCCAGCTCGAGCGGACAGGGAGCTGAAATTGAGGCTGAAGCTTTCTTT. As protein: CASSSGQGAEIEAEAFF.

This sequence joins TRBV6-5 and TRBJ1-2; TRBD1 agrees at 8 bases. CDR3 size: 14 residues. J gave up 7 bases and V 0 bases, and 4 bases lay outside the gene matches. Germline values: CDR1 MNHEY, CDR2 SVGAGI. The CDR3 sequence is CASSYSNRGVGYTF. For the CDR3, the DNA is TGTGCCAGCAGTTACTCGAACAGGGGGGTTGGCTACACCTTC.

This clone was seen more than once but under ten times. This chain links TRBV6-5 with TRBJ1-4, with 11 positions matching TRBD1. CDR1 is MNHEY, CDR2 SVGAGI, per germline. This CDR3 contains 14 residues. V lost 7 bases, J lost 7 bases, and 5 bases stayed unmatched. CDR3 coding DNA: TGTGCCAGCAATTCGGACAGGGGGCGTGAAAAACTGTTTTTT. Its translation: CASNSDRGREKLFF.

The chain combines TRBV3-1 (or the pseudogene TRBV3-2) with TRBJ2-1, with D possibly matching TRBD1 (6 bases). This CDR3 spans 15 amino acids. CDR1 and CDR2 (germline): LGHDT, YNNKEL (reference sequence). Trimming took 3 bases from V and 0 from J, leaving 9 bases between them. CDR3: CASSHRGTSYNEQFF. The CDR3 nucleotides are TGTGCCAGCAGCCACAGGGGAACCTCCTACAATGAGCAGTTCTTC.

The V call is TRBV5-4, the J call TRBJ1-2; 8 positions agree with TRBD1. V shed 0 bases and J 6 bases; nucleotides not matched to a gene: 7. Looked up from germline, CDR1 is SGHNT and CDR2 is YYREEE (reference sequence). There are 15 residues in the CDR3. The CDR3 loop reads CASSLGQGLTNGYTF. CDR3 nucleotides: TGTGCCAGCAGCTTGGGACAGGGGTTAACTAATGGCTACACCTTC. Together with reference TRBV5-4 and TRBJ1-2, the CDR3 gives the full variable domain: ETGVTQSPTHLIKTRGQQVTLRCSSQSGHNTVSWYQQALGQGPQFIFQYYREEENGRGNFPPRFSGLQFPNYSSELNVNALELDDSALYLCASSLGQGLTNGYTFGSGTRLTVV.

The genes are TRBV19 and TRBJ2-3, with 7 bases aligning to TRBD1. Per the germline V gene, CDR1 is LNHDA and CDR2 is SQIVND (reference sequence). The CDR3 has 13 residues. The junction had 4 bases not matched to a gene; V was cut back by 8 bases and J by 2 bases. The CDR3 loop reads CASSQGDTDTQYF. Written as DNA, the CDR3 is TGTGCCAGTTCCCAGGGGGACACAGATACGCAGTATTTT.

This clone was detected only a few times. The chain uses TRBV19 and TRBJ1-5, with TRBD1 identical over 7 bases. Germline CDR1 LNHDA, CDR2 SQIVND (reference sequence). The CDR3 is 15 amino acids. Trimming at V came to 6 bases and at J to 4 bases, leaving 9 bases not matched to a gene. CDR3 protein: CASRTDRVGNQPQHF. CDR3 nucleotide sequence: TGTGCCAGTAGGACTGACAGGGTAGGGAATCAGCCCCAGCATTTT.